These T cell receptor beta chains were read from a single sample in a study of OX40 agonist ivuxolimab in advanced cancers. This table comes from immunoSEQ multiplex PCR, and its TCRdb copy is limited to in-frame clones, with some not included. The sample consists of about 71,000 clones, 94% of them appearing once. Sequenced here: CD4+ or CD8+ T cells sorted from blood, sampled in a trial of the OX40 agonist ivuxolimab. These receptors came from an adult with an advanced solid tumor such as melanoma, head and neck, liver or kidney cancer. Each CDR3 is given with its conserved first and last residue. The D gene is left open where the match is weak. Some rows have no size entry. The others give once, few or many, or a class for an expanded clone.

d_call: NA; clone_size: NA; j_call: TRBJ2-7; v_call: TRBV19; cdr3_aa: CASSRTTAYEQYF; cdr3_nt: TGTGCCAGTAGTCGGACAACCGCCTACGAGCAGTACTTC
d_call: NA; clone_size: NA; j_call: TRBJ2-1; v_call: TRBV6-4; cdr3_aa: CASSPDWDPYNEQFF; cdr3_nt: TGTGCCAGCAGTCCCGACTGGGACCCATACAATGAGCAGTTCTTC
d_call: NA; clone_size: NA; j_call: TRBJ2-7; v_call: TRBV10-3; cdr3_aa: CAITNWTDIEQYF; cdr3_nt: TGTGCCATCACTAACTGGACAGACATCGAGCAGTACTTC
d_call: TRBD2; clone_size: NA; j_call: TRBJ2-5; v_call: TRBV28; cdr3_aa: CASRRLAGAPETQYF; cdr3_nt: TGTGCCAGCAGACGACTAGCGGGAGCCCCCGAGACCCAGTACTTC
d_call: NA; clone_size: NA; j_call: TRBJ2-7; v_call: TRBV10-1; cdr3_aa: CANTVRDEQYF; cdr3_nt: TGCGCCAACACCGTTAGAGACGAGCAGTACTTC
d_call: TRBD1; clone_size: NA; j_call: TRBJ2-7; v_call: TRBV5-1; cdr3_aa: CASRDSLYEQYF; cdr3_nt: TGCGCCAGTAGGGACAGCCTCTACGAGCAGTACTTC
d_call: NA; clone_size: NA; j_call: TRBJ2-7; v_call: TRBV9; cdr3_aa: CASSDGRHGSYEQYF; cdr3_nt: TGTGCCAGCAGCGACGGACGTCACGGCTCCTACGAGCAGTACTTC
d_call: NA; clone_size: NA; j_call: TRBJ2-5; v_call: TRBV5-1; cdr3_aa: CASSLWFPGREETQYF; cdr3_nt: TGCGCCAGCAGCTTATGGTTTCCGGGTAGAGAAGAGACCCAGTACTTC
d_call: TRBD1; clone_size: NA; j_call: TRBJ1-1; v_call: TRBV14; cdr3_aa: CASSQAGQGLEAFF; cdr3_nt: TGTGCCAGCAGCCAAGCCGGACAGGGTCTCGAGGCTTTCTTT
d_call: TRBD2; clone_size: once; j_call: TRBJ2-5; v_call: TRBV9; cdr3_aa: CASSVETLIAGEEETQYF; cdr3_nt: TGTGCCAGCAGCGTAGAAACCCTAATAGCGGGAGAGGAAGAGACCCAGTACTTC
d_call: NA; clone_size: NA; j_call: TRBJ2-1; v_call: TRBV5-6; cdr3_aa: CASSFTNRDLYNEQFF; cdr3_nt: TGTGCCAGCAGCTTTACCAACCGGGACCTCTACAATGAGCAGTTCTTC
d_call: NA; clone_size: NA; j_call: TRBJ2-7; v_call: TRBV28; cdr3_aa: CASSLQPGSYEQYF; cdr3_nt: TGTGCCAGCAGTTTACAGCCTGGGTCCTACGAGCAGTACTTC
d_call: NA; clone_size: NA; j_call: TRBJ2-7; v_call: TRBV27; cdr3_aa: CASSLLADGAYEQYF; cdr3_nt: TGTGCCAGCAGTTTATTGGCAGACGGAGCCTACGAGCAGTACTTC
d_call: NA; clone_size: NA; j_call: TRBJ2-7; v_call: TRBV6-6; cdr3_aa: CASSYSGRGHEQYF; cdr3_nt: TGTGCCAGCAGTTACTCGGGCAGGGGCCACGAGCAGTACTTC
d_call: NA; clone_size: NA; j_call: TRBJ2-1; v_call: TRBV19; cdr3_aa: CASSTGVEQFF; cdr3_nt: TGTGCCAGTAGTACAGGGGTAGAGCAGTTCTTC
d_call: NA; clone_size: NA; j_call: TRBJ2-7; v_call: TRBV27; cdr3_aa: CASSFGGTGEQYF; cdr3_nt: TGTGCCAGCAGTTTCGGAGGAACCGGCGAGCAGTACTTC
d_call: NA; clone_size: NA; j_call: TRBJ1-1; v_call: TRBV6-1; cdr3_aa: CASSEAWVTGLNTEAFF; cdr3_nt: TGTGCCAGCAGTGAAGCGTGGGTCACAGGGTTAAACACTGAAGCTTTCTTT
d_call: TRBD1; clone_size: NA; j_call: TRBJ2-7; v_call: TRBV11-2; cdr3_aa: CASRHDRVVGEQYF; cdr3_nt: TGTGCCAGCAGACACGACAGGGTGGTAGGCGAGCAGTACTTC
d_call: NA; clone_size: NA; j_call: TRBJ1-5; v_call: TRBV5-6; cdr3_aa: CASSPGFPTGNQPQHF; cdr3_nt: TGTGCCAGCAGTCCGGGCTTCCCGACGGGCAATCAGCCCCAGCATTTT
d_call: NA; clone_size: NA; j_call: TRBJ2-7; v_call: TRBV27; cdr3_aa: CASSTLGRRQIYF; cdr3_nt: TGTGCCAGCAGTACTCTGGGACGGCGGCAGATATACTTC
d_call: TRBD2; clone_size: NA; j_call: TRBJ2-7; v_call: TRBV27; cdr3_aa: CASSFSGYPYEQYF; cdr3_nt: TGTGCCAGCAGTTTTAGCGGGTACCCCTACGAGCAGTACTTC
d_call: NA; clone_size: NA; j_call: TRBJ2-7; v_call: TRBV20-1; cdr3_aa: CSARQGYEQYF; cdr3_nt: TGCAGTGCTAGACAGGGCTACGAGCAGTACTTC
d_call: NA; clone_size: NA; j_call: TRBJ2-7; v_call: TRBV2; cdr3_aa: CASSDFLQGNSYEQYF; cdr3_nt: TGTGCCAGCAGTGACTTCCTCCAGGGGAACTCCTACGAGCAGTACTTC
d_call: TRBD2; clone_size: NA; j_call: TRBJ2-1; v_call: TRBV6-4; cdr3_aa: CASSDRSVKLAGGDEQFF; cdr3_nt: TGTGCCAGCAGTGACAGGTCGGTGAAGCTAGCGGGTGGAGATGAGCAGTTCTTC
d_call: TRBD2; clone_size: NA; j_call: TRBJ2-3; v_call: TRBV6-1; cdr3_aa: CASSEVAGGSDTQYF; cdr3_nt: TGTGCCAGCAGTGAAGTAGCGGGGGGATCAGATACGCAGTATTTT
d_call: TRBD2; clone_size: NA; j_call: TRBJ2-2; v_call: TRBV10-3; cdr3_aa: CAALAGPTGTGELFF; cdr3_nt: TGTGCCGCCCTAGCGGGACCCACCGGCACCGGGGAGCTGTTTTTT
d_call: NA; clone_size: NA; j_call: TRBJ1-5; v_call: TRBV9; cdr3_aa: CASSVGSGRQPQHF; cdr3_nt: TGTGCCAGCAGCGTAGGATCGGGGAGGCAGCCCCAGCATTTT
d_call: NA; clone_size: NA; j_call: TRBJ2-7; v_call: TRBV27; cdr3_aa: CASSPGSSYEQYF; cdr3_nt: TGTGCCAGCAGTCCGGGAAGCTCCTACGAGCAGTACTTC
d_call: NA; clone_size: NA; j_call: TRBJ2-3; v_call: TRBV6-6; cdr3_aa: CASSYAVVLSDTQYF; cdr3_nt: TGTGCCAGCAGTTACGCGGTGGTCTTGTCAGATACGCAGTATTTT
d_call: NA; clone_size: NA; j_call: TRBJ2-7; v_call: TRBV27; cdr3_aa: CASRIGHEQYF; cdr3_nt: TGTGCCAGCAGAATTGGCCACGAGCAGTACTTC
d_call: NA; clone_size: NA; j_call: TRBJ1-4; v_call: TRBV28; cdr3_aa: CASSFDQGRNEKLFF; cdr3_nt: TGTGCCAGCAGTTTTGATCAGGGACGGAATGAAAAACTGTTTTTT
d_call: TRBD2; clone_size: NA; j_call: TRBJ2-7; v_call: TRBV11-2; cdr3_aa: CASSLGGGTYEQYF; cdr3_nt: TGTGCCAGCAGCTTGGGCGGGGGAACCTACGAGCAGTACTTC
d_call: NA; clone_size: NA; j_call: TRBJ1-2; v_call: TRBV4-2; cdr3_aa: CASSQEGAGGNYGYTF; cdr3_nt: TGTGCCAGCAGCCAAGAAGGCGCGGGAGGGAACTATGGCTACACCTTC
d_call: NA; clone_size: few; j_call: TRBJ1-1; v_call: TRBV18; cdr3_aa: CASHGVGGALSTEAFF; cdr3_nt: TGTGCCAGCCACGGGGTGGGGGGCGCTTTGAGCACTGAAGCTTTCTTT
d_call: NA; clone_size: NA; j_call: TRBJ2-3; v_call: TRBV5-8; cdr3_aa: CASSLGTSGSTDTQYF; cdr3_nt: TGTGCCAGCAGCCTCGGGACTTCTGGAAGCACAGATACGCAGTATTTT
d_call: NA; clone_size: once; j_call: TRBJ2-7; v_call: TRBV15; cdr3_aa: CATSRVGTSAEQYF; cdr3_nt: TGTGCCACCAGCAGGGTAGGTACTTCCGCCGAGCAGTACTTC
d_call: TRBD1; clone_size: once; j_call: TRBJ2-1; v_call: TRBV9; cdr3_aa: CASSQDRTYNEQFF; cdr3_nt: TGTGCCAGCAGCCAGGACAGGACCTACAATGAGCAGTTCTTC